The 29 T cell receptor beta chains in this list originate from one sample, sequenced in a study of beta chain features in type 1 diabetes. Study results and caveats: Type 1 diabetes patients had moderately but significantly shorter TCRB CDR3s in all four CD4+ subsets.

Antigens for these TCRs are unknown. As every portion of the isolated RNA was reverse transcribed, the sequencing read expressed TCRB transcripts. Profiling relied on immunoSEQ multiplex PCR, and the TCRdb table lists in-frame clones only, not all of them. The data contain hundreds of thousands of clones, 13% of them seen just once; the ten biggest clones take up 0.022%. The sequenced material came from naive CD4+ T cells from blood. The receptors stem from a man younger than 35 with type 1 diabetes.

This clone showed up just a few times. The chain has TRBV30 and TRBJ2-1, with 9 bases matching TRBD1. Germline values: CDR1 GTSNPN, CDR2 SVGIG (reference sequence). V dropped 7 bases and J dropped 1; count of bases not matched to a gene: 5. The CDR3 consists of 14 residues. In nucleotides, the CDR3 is TGTGCCTTGAGGACAGGGGCGTCCTACAATGAGCAGTTCTTC. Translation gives CALRTGASYNEQFF.

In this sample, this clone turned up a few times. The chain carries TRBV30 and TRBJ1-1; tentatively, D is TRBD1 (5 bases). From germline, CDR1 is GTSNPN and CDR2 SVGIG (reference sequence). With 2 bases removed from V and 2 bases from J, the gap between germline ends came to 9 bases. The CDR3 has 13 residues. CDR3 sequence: CAWSRGTNTEAFF. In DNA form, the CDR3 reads TGTGCCTGGAGTCGCGGGACTAACACTGAAGCTTTCTTT.

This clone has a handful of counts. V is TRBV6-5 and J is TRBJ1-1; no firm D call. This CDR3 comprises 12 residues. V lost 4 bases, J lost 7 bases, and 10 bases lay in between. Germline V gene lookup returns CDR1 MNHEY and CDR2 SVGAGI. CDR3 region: CASSSTSGEAFF. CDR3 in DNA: TGTGCCAGCAGTTCCACGTCGGGTGAAGCTTTCTTT.

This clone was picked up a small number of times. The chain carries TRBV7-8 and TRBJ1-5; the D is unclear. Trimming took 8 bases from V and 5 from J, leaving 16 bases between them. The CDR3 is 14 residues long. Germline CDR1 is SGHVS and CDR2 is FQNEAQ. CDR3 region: CASGLVEGDQPQHF. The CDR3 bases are TGTGCCAGCGGGCTGGTGGAGGGAGATCAGCCCCAGCATTTT.

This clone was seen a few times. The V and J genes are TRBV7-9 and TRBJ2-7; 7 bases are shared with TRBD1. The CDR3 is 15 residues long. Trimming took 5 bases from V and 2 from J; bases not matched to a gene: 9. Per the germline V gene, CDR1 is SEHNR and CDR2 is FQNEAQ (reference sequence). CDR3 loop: CASSRPGRGTYEQYF. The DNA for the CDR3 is TGTGCCAGCAGCCGCCCGGGCAGGGGGACCTACGAGCAGTACTTC.

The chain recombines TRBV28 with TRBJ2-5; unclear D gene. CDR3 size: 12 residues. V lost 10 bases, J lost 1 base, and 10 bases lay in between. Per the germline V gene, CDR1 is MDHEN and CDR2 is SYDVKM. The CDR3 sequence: CAIQLTQETQYF. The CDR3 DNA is TGTGCCATCCAACTGACCCAAGAGACCCAGTACTTC.

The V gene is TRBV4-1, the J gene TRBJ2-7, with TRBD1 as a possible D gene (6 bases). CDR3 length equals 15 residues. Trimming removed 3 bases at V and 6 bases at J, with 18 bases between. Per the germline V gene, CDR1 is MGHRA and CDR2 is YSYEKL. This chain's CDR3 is CASSQALGQGREQYF. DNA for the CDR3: TGCGCCAGCAGCCAGGCCCTCGGGCAGGGGCGCGAGCAGTACTTC.

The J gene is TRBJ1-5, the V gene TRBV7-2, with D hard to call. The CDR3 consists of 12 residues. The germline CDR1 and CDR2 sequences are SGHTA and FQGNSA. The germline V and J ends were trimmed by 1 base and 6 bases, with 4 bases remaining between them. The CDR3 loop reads CASSLDVQPQHF. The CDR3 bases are TGTGCCAGCAGCTTAGACGTTCAGCCCCAGCATTTT.

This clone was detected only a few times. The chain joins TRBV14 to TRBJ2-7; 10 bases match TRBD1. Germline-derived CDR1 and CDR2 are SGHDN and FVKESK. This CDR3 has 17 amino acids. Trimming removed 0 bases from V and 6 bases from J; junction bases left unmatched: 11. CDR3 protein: CASSQDIGDRGGREQYF. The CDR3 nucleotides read TGTGCCAGCAGCCAAGATATCGGGGACAGGGGAGGACGCGAGCAGTACTTC.

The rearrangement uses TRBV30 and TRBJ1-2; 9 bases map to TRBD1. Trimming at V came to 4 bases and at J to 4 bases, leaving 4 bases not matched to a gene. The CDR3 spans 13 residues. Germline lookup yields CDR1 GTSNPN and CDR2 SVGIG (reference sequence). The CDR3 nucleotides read TGTGCCTGGAACCTACAGGGGGCCTATGGCTACACCTTC. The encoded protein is CAWNLQGAYGYTF.

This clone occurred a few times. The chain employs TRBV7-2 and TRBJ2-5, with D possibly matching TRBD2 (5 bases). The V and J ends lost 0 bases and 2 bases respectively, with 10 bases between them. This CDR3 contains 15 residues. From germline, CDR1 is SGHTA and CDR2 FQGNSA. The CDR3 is CASSLAWLAQETQYF. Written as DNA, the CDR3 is TGTGCCAGCAGCTTAGCGTGGCTAGCACAAGAGACCCAGTACTTC. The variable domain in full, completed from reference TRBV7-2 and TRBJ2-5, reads GAGVSQSPSNKVTEKGKDVELRCDPISGHTALYWYRQSLGQGLEFLIYFQGNSAPDKSGLPSDRFSAERTGGSVSTLTIQRTQQEDSAVYLCASSLAWLAQETQYFGPGTRLLVL.

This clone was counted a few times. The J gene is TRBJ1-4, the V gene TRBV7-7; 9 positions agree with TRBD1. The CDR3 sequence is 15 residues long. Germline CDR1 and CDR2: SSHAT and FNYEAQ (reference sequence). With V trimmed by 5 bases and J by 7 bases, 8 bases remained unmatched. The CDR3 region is CASSPGTGRGEKLFF. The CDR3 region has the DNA TGTGCCAGCAGCCCCGGGACAGGGAGGGGTGAAAAACTGTTTTTT.

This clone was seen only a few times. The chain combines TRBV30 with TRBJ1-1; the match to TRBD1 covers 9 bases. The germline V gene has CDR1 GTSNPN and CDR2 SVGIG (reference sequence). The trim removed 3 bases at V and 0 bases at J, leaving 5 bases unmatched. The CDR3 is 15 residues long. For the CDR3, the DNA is TGTGCCTGGAGCCTCGGGACAGGGCTGAACACTGAAGCTTTCTTT. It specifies CAWSLGTGLNTEAFF.

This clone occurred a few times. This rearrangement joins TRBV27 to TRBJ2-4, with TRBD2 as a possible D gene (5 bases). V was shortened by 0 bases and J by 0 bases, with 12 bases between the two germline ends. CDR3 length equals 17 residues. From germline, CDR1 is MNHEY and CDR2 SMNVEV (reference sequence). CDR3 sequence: CASSLSRALLAKNIQYF. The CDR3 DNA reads TGTGCCAGCAGTTTATCGAGGGCCCTGCTAGCCAAAAACATTCAGTACTTC.

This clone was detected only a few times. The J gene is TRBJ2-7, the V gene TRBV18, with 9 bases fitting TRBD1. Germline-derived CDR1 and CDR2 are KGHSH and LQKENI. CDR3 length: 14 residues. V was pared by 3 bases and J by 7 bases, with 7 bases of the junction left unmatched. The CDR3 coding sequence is TGTGCCAGCTCACCCGGACAGGGGAGAGGGGAGCAGTACTTC. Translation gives CASSPGQGRGEQYF.

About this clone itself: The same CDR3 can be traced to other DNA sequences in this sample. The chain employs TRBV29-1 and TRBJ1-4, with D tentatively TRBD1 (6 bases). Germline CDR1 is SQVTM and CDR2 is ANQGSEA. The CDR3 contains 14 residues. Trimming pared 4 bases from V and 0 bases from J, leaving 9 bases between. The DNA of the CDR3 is TGCAGCGTTGGAGGGGGTGCAACTAATGAAAAACTGTTTTTT. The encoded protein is CSVGGGATNEKLFF.

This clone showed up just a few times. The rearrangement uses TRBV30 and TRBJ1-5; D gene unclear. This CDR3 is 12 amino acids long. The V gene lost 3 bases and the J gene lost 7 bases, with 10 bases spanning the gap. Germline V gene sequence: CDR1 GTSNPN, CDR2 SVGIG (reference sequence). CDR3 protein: CAWSLPLQPQHF. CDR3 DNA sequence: TGTGCCTGGAGCCTTCCGCTGCAGCCCCAGCATTTT. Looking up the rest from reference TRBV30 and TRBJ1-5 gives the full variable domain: SQTIHQWPATLVQPVGSPLSLECTVEGTSNPNLYWYRQAAGRGLQLLFYSVGIGQISSEVPQNLSASRPQDRQFILSSKKLLLSDSGFYLCAWSLPLQPQHFGDGTRLSIL.

The CDR3 DNA reads as TGTGCCAGCAGCCAAGGAGGGCGGATCTCTGGGGCCAACGTCCTGACTTTC. This encodes CASSQGGRISGANVLTF. The chain links TRBV14 to TRBJ2-6; a weak D match, TRBD2 (5 bases). The CDR3 is 17 amino acids. The germline CDR1 and CDR2 sequences are SGHDN and FVKESK. Between the trimmed V and J ends, which lost 1 base and 0 bases, there was a span of 10 bases.

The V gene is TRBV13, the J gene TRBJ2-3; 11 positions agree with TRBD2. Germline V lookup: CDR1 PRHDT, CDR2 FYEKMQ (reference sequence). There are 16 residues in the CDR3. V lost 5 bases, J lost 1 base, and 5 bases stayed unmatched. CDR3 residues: CASSRLAGGRTDTQYF. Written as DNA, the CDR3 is TGTGCCAGCAGCCGTCTAGCGGGGGGCCGCACAGATACGCAGTATTTT. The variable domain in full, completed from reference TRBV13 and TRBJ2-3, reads AAGVIQSPRHLIKEKRETATLKCYPIPRHDTVYWYQQGPGQDPQFLISFYEKMQSDKGSIPDRFSAQQFSDYHSELNMSSLELGDSALYFCASSRLAGGRTDTQYFGPGTRLTVL.

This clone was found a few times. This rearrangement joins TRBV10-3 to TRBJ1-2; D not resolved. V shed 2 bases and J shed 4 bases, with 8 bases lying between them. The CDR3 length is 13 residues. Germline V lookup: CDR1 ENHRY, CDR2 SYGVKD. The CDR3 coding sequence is TGTGCCATCAGTGAGAGTCAGATCTATGGCTACACCTTC. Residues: CAISESQIYGYTF.

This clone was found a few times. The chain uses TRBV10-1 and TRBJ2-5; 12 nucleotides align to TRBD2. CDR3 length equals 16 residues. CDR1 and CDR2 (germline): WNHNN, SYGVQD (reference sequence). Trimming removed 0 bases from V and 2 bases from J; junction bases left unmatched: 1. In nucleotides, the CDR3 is TGCGCCAGCAGTGAGTCAGGACTAGCGGGGCAAGAGACCCAGTACTTC. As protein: CASSESGLAGQETQYF.

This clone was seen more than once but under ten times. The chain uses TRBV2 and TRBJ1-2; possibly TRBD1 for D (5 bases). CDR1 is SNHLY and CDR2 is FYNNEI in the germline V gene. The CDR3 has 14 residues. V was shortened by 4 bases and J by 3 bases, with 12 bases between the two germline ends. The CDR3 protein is CASSGLRADYGYTF. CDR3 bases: TGTGCCAGCAGTGGTCTCAGGGCAGACTATGGCTACACCTTC.

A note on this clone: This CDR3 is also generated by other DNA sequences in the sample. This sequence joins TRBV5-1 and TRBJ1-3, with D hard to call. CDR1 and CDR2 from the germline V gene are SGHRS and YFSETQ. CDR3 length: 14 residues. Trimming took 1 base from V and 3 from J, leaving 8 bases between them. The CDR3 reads CASSLQPSGNTIYF. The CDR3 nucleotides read TGCGCCAGCAGCTTGCAGCCGAGTGGAAACACCATATATTTT.

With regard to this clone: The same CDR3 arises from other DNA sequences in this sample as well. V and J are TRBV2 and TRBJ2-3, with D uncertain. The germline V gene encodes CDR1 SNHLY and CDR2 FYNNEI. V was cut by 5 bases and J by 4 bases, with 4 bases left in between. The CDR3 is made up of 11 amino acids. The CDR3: CASSHSDTQYF. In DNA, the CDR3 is TGTGCCAGCAGTCATTCAGATACGCAGTATTTT.

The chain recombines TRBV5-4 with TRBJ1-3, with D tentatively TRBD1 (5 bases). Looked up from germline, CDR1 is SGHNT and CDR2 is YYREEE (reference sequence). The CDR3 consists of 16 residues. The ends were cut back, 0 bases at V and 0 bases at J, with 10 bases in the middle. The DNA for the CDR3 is TGTGCCAGCAGCTTGGGGGACGGAGTCTCTGGAAACACCATATATTTT. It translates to CASSLGDGVSGNTIYF.

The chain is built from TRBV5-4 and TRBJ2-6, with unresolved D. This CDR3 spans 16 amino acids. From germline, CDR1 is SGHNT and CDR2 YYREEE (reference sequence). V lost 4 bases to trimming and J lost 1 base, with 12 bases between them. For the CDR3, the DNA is TGTGCCAGCAGCCGACTGTCAACTTCTGGGGCCAACGTCCTGACTTTC. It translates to CASSRLSTSGANVLTF.

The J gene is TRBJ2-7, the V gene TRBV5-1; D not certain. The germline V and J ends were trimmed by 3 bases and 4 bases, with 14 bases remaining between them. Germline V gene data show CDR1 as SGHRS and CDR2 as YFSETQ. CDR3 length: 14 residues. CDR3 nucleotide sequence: TGCGCCAGCAGCTACGGTCGAAGTATTTACGAGCAGTACTTC. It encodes CASSYGRSIYEQYF.

The CDR3 nucleotides are TGTGCCAGTAGTGTCCAGGGGACGGATACGCAGTATTTT. Amino acid sequence: CASSVQGTDTQYF. The genes are TRBV19 and TRBJ2-3; D perhaps matches TRBD1 (6 bases). CDR1 and CDR2 from the germline V gene are LNHDA and SQIVND (reference sequence). The CDR3 runs 13 residues. V was trimmed by 5 bases and J by 6 bases, leaving 12 bases between them.

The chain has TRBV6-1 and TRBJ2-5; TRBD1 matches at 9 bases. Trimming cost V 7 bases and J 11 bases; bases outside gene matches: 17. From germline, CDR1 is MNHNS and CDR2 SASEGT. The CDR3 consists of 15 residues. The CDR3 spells CASTPSRPGTGTQYF. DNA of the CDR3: TGTGCCAGCACTCCATCTCGGCCCGGGACAGGGACACAGTACTTC.